This TCR beta chain is drawn from a study of cytomegalovirus exposure and HLA in healthy donors. PCR involved 60 Vbeta and 13 Jbeta primers. Using immunoSEQ multiplex PCR, the repertoire was profiled, and TCRdb retains in-frame clones only, with some absent. Here the sample spans around 130,000 clones, about 85% being singletons. A remark on this clone: Its antigen is currently unknown.

The CDR3 length is 11 residues. CDR1 and CDR2 (germline): MDHEN, SYDVKM. Between the trimmed V and J ends, which lost 3 bases and 5 bases, there was a span of 5 bases. Study conclusions and caveats: Cytomegalovirus-associated status was assigned to 150 or so TCR beta chains. An analysis that came later showed most CMV-associated TCR beta chains appearing HLA-restricted. Presence/absence analyses took donor sequencing depth as roughly uniform. As immune exposure information, only CMV serostatus was available.

The V call is TRBV28, the J call TRBJ2-7; tentative D call: TRBD1 (5 bases). This sequence was found in a woman in her 30s in good health and CMV-seropositive. The sample was PBMCs. CDR3 bases: TGTGCCAGCAGTTTCAGGGACGAGCAGTACTTC. Translating it yields CASSFRDEQYF.